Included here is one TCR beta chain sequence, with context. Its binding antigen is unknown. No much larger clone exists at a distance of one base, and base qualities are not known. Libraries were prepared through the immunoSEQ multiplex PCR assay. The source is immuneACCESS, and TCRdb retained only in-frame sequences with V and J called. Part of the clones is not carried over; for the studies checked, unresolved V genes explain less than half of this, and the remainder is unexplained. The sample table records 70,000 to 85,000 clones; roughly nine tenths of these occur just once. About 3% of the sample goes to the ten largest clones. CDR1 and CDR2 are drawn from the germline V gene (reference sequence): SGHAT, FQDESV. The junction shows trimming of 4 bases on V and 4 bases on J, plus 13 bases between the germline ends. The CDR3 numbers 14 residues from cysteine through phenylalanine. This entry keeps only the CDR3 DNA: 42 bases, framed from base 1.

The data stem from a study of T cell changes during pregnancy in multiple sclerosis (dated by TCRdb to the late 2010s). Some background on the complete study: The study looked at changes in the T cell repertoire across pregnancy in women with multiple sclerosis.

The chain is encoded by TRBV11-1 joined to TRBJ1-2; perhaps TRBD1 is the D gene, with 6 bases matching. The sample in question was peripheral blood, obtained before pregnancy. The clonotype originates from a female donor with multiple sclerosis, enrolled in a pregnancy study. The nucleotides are TGTGCCAGCAGCTCAATTTGGGACACCTATGGCTACACCTTC. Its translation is CASSSIWDTYGYTF.